What follows are 17 T cell receptor beta chains derived from one specimen sequenced in a study of type 1 and type 2 diabetes patients. The PCR template was genomic DNA. The TCR beta CDR3 region was amplified using 30 forward and 13 reverse primers. One entry per CDR3 protein, called by TCRdb with MiXCR from the multiplex PCR reads. The sample carries 280,000 or so distinct CDR3 sequences, more than 40% recorded once. The sequenced sample consisted of peripheral blood mononuclear cells (PBMCs). Receptors were obtained from a man aged 18 to 29 with type 2 diabetes.

This clonotype was seen a few times. This chain uses TRBV12-3 or TRBV12-4 with TRBJ1-6; possible D gene TRBD1, 6 bases. The germline V and J ends were trimmed by 5 bases and 9 bases, with 14 bases remaining between them. The CDR3 covers 14 residues. CDR3 loop: CASSGGAGSSPLHF. CDR3 nucleotides: TGTGCCAGCAGTGGGGGGGCAGGGAGTTCACCCCTCCACTTT.

This clonotype has just a few counts. The CDR3 loop reads CSARYSYNSPLHF. The CDR3 coding sequence is TGCAGCGCCCGGTATTCCTATAATTCACCCCTCCACTTT. The V gene is TRBV20-1, the J gene TRBJ1-6; D gene unclear. Germline CDR1 is DFQATT and CDR2 is SNEGSKA (reference sequence). The CDR3 is made up of 13 amino acids.

This CDR3 is CASSTGHEFYGYTF. The CDR3 DNA sequence: TGTGCCAGCAGTACCGGACACGAATTCTATGGCTACACCTTC. The chain employs TRBV28 and TRBJ1-2; tentative D call: TRBD1 (5 bases). CDR1 and CDR2 (germline): MDHEN, SYDVKM. The CDR3 covers 14 residues. Trimming left V 5 bases short and J 4 bases short, with 14 bases between.

This clonotype was seen a handful of times. J is TRBJ1-2 and V is TRBV6-5; D possibly corresponds to TRBD1 (6 bases). The CDR3 spans 14 residues. Trimming removed 6 bases from V and 4 bases from J, with 15 bases in between. In germline, CDR1 is MNHEY, CDR2 SVGAGI. In DNA form, the CDR3 reads TGTGCCAGCAGCGGATTTCGGGGGGCCTATGGCTACACCTTC. Protein sequence: CASSGFRGAYGYTF.

Note on this clonotype: The CDR3 does not end in the conserved phenylalanine or tryptophan, so this is likely a read error. The V and J genes are TRBV2 and TRBJ2-1, with TRBD2 identical over 10 bases. Trimming at V came to 7 bases and at J to 4 bases, leaving 7 bases not matched to a gene. Germline V gene sequence: CDR1 SNHLY, CDR2 FYNNEI. The CDR3 is 15 residues long. The CDR3 coding sequence is TGTGCCAGCAAGAGAGGACTAGCGGCTTACAATGAGCAGTTCCTC. As protein: CASKRGLAAYNEQFL.

This clonotype was counted at least ten times. The chain carries TRBV12-3 or TRBV12-4 and TRBJ2-5; 10 bases align to TRBD1. Trimming took 4 bases from V and 1 from J; bases not matched to a gene: 0. The length of the CDR3 is 14 residues. For the CDR3, the DNA is TGTGCCAGCAGTTGGGACAGGGGCCAAGAGACCCAGTACTTC. As protein: CASSWDRGQETQYF.

The chain joins TRBV30 to TRBJ2-7, with D perhaps matching TRBD1 (5 bases). The CDR3 sequence is 13 residues long. V was shortened by 0 bases and J by 4 bases, with 10 bases between the two germline ends. Germline V gene lookup returns CDR1 GTSNPN and CDR2 SVGIG (reference sequence). The DNA of the CDR3 is TGTGCCTGGAGTGTCGGAAGGGGATACGAGCAGTACTTC. It is translated as CAWSVGRGYEQYF. The full variable domain, its missing parts supplied by reference TRBV30 and TRBJ2-7, is SQTIHQWPATLVQPVGSPLSLECTVEGTSNPNLYWYRQAAGRGLQLLFYSVGIGQISSEVPQNLSASRPQDRQFILSSKKLLLSDSGFYLCAWSVGRGYEQYFGPGTRLTVT.

The rearrangement joins TRBV19 to TRBJ1-1, with TRBD1 as a possible D gene (5 bases). Germline V gives CDR1 LNHDA, CDR2 SQIVND (reference sequence). The V gene lost 6 bases and the J gene lost 6 bases, with 11 bases spanning the gap. The CDR3 contains 12 residues. CDR3 nucleotide sequence: TGTGCCAGTAGCCTTTCGGGGGCTGAAGCTTTCTTT. It yields the protein CASSLSGAEAFF. Combining the CDR3 with reference TRBV19 and TRBJ1-1 gives the whole variable domain DGGITQSPKYLFRKEGQNVTLSCEQNLNHDAMYWYRQDPGQGLRLIYYSQIVNDFQKGDIAEGYSVSREKKESFPLTVTSAQKNPTAFYLCASSLSGAEAFFGQGTRLTVV.

The chain employs TRBV9 and TRBJ2-7; D might be TRBD2 (6 bases). The CDR3 runs to 13 residues. Germline CDR1 is SGDLS and CDR2 is YYNGEE. V was pared by 4 bases and J by 7 bases, with 15 bases between. The CDR3: CASSMIHGGEQYF. CDR3 DNA sequence: TGTGCCAGCAGCATGATACATGGGGGGGAGCAGTACTTC.

This chain joins TRBV30 and TRBJ1-5, with D possibly being TRBD1 (6 bases). The germline V gene has CDR1 GTSNPN and CDR2 SVGIG (reference sequence). This CDR3 contains 15 residues. Trimming took off 3 bases at V and 3 bases at J, with 15 bases between the two ends. The CDR3 DNA follows: TGTGCCTGGAGCCTCTCAGGACAGTACAATCAGCCCCAGCATTTT. Translating gives CAWSLSGQYNQPQHF.

This clonotype was counted ten times or more. The genes are TRBV2 and TRBJ2-5; 8 positions agree with TRBD1. The CDR3 is 13 amino acids. Germline CDR1 reads SNHLY; CDR2 reads FYNNEI. V was pared by 8 bases and J by 1 base, with 3 bases of the junction left unmatched. The CDR3 sequence is CASGDRSQETQYF. Here the CDR3 DNA reads TGTGCCAGCGGGGACAGGTCCCAAGAGACCCAGTACTTC.

This chain connects TRBV19 to TRBJ1-1; D gene uncertain. The V end was cut by 3 bases, the J end by 5 bases, with 10 bases between. This CDR3 is 13 amino acids long. Germline V gene lookup returns CDR1 LNHDA and CDR2 SQIVND (reference sequence). For the CDR3, the DNA is TGTGCCAGTAGTATTGTGGGCCAGACTGAAGCTTTCTTT. It encodes CASSIVGQTEAFF.

This chain connects TRBV19 to TRBJ1-5; D is possibly TRBD1 (6 bases). CDR3 length: 16 residues. The V end lost 3 bases, the J end lost 3 bases, and 15 bases lay between the germline ends. Germline V CDR1 and CDR2: LNHDA, SQIVND (reference sequence). This chain's CDR3 is CASSIPIGTLNQPQHF. The CDR3 DNA follows: TGTGCCAGTAGTATCCCCATCGGGACACTCAATCAGCCCCAGCATTTT.

V and J are TRBV10-3 and TRBJ1-2, with TRBD1 matching 8 bases. The germline CDR1 and CDR2 sequences are ENHRY and SYGVKD. This CDR3 is 11 amino acids long. V lost 8 bases and J lost 4; bases outside the gene matches: 0. The CDR3 region is CAIDRGYGYTF. The CDR3 DNA reads TGTGCCATCGACAGGGGCTATGGCTACACCTTC.

This clonotype was seen more than once but under ten times. CDR3 nucleotide sequence: TGTGCCAGGGGGACAGCAATGAACACTGAAGCTTTCTTT. Amino acids: CARGTAMNTEAFF. This sequence joins TRBV2 and TRBJ1-1; 7 nucleotides align to TRBD1. The length of the CDR3 is 13 residues. In germline, CDR1 is SNHLY, CDR2 FYNNEI. V lost 9 bases to trimming and J lost 0 bases; unmatched junction nucleotides: 4.

The chain employs TRBV19 and TRBJ1-6, with a possible D match to TRBD1 (5 bases). The ends were cut back, 7 bases at V and 11 bases at J, with 24 bases in the middle. Germline CDR1 is LNHDA and CDR2 is SQIVND (reference sequence). There are 16 residues in the CDR3. CDR3 DNA sequence: TGTGCCAGTACCAGCGGGACTGCCCCGGACGAGGCACCCCTCCACTTT. Translating gives CASTSGTAPDEAPLHF.

The chain links TRBV4-1 to TRBJ1-4; D remains ambiguous. With 3 bases removed from V and 4 bases from J, the gap between germline ends came to 15 bases. The germline V gene has CDR1 MGHRA and CDR2 YSYEKL. This CDR3 is 16 amino acids long. The CDR3 bases are TGCGCCAGCAGCCAGATCCTACAGCCGCGTAATGAAAAACTGTTTTTT. Its protein product is CASSQILQPRNEKLFF.